The sequence of this TCR beta chain was determined in a study of blood T cell repertoires in COVID-19. The repertoire was sequenced with immunoSEQ multiplex PCR; TCRdb's copy has only in-frame clones and lacks some. The sample gives 200,000 to 250,000 clones, 82% of which show up once; roughly 3.5% is in the top ten. CDR1 is SGHTA and CDR2 is FQGTGA in the germline V gene. This CDR3 has 14 residues. The trim removed 0 bases at V and 8 bases at J, leaving 3 bases unmatched. Sequenced sample: PBMCs or T cells enriched from blood (not recorded which). The gene calls are TRBV7-3 and TRBJ2-7; 11 positions match TRBD1. This TCR came from a woman aged 55-75 years who had recovered from COVID-19. The chain's CDR3 is CASSLTGQGAKQYF. The DNA for the CDR3 is TGTGCCAGCAGCTTAACTGGACAGGGGGCGAAGCAGTACTTC. Full variable domain (remainder filled in from reference TRBV7-3 and TRBJ2-7): GAGVSQTPSNKVTEKGKYVELRCDPISGHTALYWYRQSLGQGPEFLIYFQGTGAADDSGLPNDRFFAVRPEGSVSTLKIQRTERGDSAVYLCASSLTGQGAKQYFGPGTRLTVT.